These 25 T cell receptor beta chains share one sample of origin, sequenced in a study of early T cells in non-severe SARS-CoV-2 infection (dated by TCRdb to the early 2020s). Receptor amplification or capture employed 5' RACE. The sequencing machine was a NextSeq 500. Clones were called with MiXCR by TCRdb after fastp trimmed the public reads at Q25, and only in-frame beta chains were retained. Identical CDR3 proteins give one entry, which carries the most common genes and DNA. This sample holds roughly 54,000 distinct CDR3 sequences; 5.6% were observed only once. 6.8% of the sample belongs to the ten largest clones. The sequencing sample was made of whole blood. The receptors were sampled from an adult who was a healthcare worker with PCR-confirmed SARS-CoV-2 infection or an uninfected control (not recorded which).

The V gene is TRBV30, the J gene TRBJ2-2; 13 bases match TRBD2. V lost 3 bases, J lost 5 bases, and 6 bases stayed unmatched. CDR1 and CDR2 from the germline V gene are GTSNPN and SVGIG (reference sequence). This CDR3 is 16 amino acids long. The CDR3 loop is CAWRGLAGSQTGELFF. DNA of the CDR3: TGTGCCTGGAGGGGACTAGCGGGGTCTCAGACCGGGGAGCTGTTTTTT.

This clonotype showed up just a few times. The CDR3 DNA is TGTGCCAGCGCAAGGGGGCTAGAAGAAAAACTGTTTTTT. Encoded protein: CASARGLEEKLFF. This chain links TRBV14 with TRBJ1-4, with 7 nucleotides matching TRBD1. Germline CDR1 SGHDN, CDR2 FVKESK. V gave up 8 bases and J gave up 8 bases; unmatched junction bases: 8. The length of the CDR3 is 13 residues.

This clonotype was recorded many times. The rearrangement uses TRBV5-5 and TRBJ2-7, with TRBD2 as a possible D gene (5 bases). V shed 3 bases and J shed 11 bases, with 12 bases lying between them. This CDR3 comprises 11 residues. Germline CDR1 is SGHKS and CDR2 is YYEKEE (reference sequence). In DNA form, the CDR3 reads TGTGCCAGCAGCTCGGCGGAGAGGGAGTACTTC. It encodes CASSSAEREYF.

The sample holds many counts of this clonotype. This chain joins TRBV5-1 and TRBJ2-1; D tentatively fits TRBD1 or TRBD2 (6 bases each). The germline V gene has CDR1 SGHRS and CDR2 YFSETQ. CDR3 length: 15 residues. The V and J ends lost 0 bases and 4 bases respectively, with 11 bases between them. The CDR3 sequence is CASSLVGGLYNEQFF. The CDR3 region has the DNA TGCGCCAGCAGCTTGGTCGGGGGCCTATACAATGAGCAGTTCTTC. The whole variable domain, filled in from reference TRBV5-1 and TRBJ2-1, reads KAGVTQTPRYLIKTRGQQVTLSCSPISGHRSVSWYQQTPGQGLQFLFEYFSETQRNKGNFPGRFSGRQFSNSRSEMNVSTLELGDSALYLCASSLVGGLYNEQFFGPGTRLTVL.

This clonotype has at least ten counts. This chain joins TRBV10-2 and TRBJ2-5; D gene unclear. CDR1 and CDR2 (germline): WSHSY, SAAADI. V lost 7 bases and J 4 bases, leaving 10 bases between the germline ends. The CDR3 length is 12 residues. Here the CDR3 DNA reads TGCGCCAGCATGAACAGTCCAGAGACCCAGTACTTC. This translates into CASMNSPETQYF.

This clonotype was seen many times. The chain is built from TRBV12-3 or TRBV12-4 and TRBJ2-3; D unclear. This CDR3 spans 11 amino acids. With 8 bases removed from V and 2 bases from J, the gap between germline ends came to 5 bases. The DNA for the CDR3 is TGTGCCAGCGAACACACAGATACGCAGTATTTT. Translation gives CASEHTDTQYF.

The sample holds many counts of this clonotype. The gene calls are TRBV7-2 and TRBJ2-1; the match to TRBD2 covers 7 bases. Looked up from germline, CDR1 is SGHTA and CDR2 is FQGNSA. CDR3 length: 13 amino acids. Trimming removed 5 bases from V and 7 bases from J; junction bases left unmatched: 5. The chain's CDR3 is CASSPPGGNEQFF. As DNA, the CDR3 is TGTGCCAGCAGCCCCCCCGGGGGGAATGAGCAGTTCTTC. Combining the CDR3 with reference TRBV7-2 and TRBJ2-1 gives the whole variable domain GAGVSQSPSNKVTEKGKDVELRCDPISGHTALYWYRQSLGQGLEFLIYFQGNSAPDKSGLPSDRFSAERTGGSVSTLTIQRTQQEDSAVYLCASSPPGGNEQFFGPGTRLTVL.

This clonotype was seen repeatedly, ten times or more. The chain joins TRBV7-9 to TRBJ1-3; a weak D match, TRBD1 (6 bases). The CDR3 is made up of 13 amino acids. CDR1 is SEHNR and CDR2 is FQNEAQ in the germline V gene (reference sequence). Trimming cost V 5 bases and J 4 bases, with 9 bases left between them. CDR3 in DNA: TGTGCCAGCAGCGAGGACAGCGGAAACACCATATATTTT. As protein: CASSEDSGNTIYF.

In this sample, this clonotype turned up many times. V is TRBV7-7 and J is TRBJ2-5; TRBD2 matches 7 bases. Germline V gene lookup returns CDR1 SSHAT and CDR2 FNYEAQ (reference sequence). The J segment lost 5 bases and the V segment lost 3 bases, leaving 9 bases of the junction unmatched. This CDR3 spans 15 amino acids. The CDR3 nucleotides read TGTGCCAGCAGCTTTCAGCGGGGCCGGGGGGAGACCCAGTACTTC. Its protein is CASSFQRGRGETQYF.

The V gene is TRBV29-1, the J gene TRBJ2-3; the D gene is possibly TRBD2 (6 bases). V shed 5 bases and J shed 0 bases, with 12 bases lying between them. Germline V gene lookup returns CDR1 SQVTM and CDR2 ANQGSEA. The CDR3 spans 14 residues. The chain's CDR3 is CSVWVAESTDTQYF. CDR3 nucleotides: TGCAGCGTTTGGGTAGCGGAAAGCACAGATACGCAGTATTTT.

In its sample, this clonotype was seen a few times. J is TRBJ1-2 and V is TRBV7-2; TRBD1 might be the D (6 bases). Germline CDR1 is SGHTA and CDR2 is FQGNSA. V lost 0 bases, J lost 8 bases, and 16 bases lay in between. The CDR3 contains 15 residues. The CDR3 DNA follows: TGTGCCAGCAGCTTAGCGCGAGGGGGGAGTAAAGGCTACACCTTC. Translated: CASSLARGGSKGYTF.

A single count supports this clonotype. The CDR3: CASTMGKPHGYTF. CDR3 nucleotides: TGTGCCAGCACTATGGGAAAGCCTCATGGCTACACCTTC. This chain connects TRBV6-5 to TRBJ1-2; D is uncertain. Trimming left V 7 bases short and J 6 bases short, with 15 bases between. The CDR3 contains 13 residues. Germline assignment: CDR1 MNHEY and CDR2 SVGAGI.

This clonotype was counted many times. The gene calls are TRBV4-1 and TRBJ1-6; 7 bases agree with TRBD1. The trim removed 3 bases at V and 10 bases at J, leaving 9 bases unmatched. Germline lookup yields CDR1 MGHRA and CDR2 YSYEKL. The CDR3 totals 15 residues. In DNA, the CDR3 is TGCGCCAGCAGCCAGGGACCGGGACAGAACTCACCCCTCCACTTT. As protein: CASSQGPGQNSPLHF.

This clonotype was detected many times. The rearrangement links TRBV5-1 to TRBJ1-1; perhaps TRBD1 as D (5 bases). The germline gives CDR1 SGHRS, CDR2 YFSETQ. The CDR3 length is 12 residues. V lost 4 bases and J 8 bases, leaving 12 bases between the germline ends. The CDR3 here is CASSTGRQEAFF. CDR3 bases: TGCGCCAGCAGCACGGGACGACAGGAAGCTTTCTTT.

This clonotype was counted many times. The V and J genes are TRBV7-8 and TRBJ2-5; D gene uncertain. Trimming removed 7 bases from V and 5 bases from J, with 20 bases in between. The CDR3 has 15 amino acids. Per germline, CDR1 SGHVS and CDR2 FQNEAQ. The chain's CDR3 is CASNPGFGPRETQYF. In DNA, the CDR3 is TGTGCCAGCAACCCAGGATTCGGACCCCGGGAGACCCAGTACTTC.

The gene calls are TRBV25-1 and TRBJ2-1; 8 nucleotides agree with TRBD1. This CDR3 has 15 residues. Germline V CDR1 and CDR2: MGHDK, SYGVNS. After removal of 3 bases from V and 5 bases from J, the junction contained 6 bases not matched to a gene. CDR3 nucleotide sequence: TGTGCCAGCAGTGATCCCGGACAGGGCGACAATGAGCAGTTCTTC. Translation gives CASSDPGQGDNEQFF. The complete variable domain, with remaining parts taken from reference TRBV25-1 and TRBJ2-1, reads EADIYQTPRYLVIGTGKKITLECSQTMGHDKMYWYQQDPGMELHLIHYSYGVNSTEKGDLSSESTVSRIRTEHFPLTLESARPSHTSQYLCASSDPGQGDNEQFFGPGTRLTVL.

The CDR3 nucleotides read TGTGCCAGCTCACCCGACAGCTCTGGAAACACCATATATTTT. It is translated as CASSPDSSGNTIYF. The gene calls are TRBV18 and TRBJ1-3, with D maybe TRBD1 (5 bases). Germline CDR1 reads KGHSH; CDR2 reads LQKENI. The length of the CDR3 is 14 residues. V shed 3 bases and J shed 0 bases, with 6 bases lying between them.

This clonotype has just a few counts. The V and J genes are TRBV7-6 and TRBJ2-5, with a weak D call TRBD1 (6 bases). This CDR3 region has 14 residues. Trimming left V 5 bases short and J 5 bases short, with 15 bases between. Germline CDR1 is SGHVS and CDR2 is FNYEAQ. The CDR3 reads CASSQRGYQETQYF. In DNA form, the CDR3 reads TGTGCCAGCAGCCAAAGGGGGTATCAGGAGACCCAGTACTTC.

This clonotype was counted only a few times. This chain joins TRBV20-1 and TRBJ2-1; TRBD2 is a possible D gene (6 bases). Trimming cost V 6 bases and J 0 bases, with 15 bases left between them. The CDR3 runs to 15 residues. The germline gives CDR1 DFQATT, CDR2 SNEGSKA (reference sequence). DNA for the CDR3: TGCAGTGCCGTCCCTAGCGCCATCTCCTACAATGAGCAGTTCTTC. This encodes CSAVPSAISYNEQFF.

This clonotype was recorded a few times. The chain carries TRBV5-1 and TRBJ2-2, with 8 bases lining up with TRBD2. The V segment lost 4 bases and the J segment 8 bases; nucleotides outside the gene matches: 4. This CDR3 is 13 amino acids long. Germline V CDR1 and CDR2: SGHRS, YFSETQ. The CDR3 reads CASSPTSVGELFF. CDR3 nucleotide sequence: TGCGCCAGCAGCCCGACTAGCGTTGGGGAGCTGTTTTTT.

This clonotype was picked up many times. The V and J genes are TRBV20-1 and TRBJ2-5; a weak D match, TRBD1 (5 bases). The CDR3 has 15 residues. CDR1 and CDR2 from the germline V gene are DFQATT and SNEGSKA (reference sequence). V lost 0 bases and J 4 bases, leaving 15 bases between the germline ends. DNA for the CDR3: TGCAGTGCTAGAGATCCGCGACAGAGTGGAGAGACCCAGTACTTC. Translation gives CSARDPRQSGETQYF.

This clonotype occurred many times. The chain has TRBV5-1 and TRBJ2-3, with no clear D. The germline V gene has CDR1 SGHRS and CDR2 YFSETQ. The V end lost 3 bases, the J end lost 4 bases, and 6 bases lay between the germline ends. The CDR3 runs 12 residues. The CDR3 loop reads CASSSEADTQYF. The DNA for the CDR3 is TGCGCCAGCAGCTCCGAGGCAGATACGCAGTATTTT.

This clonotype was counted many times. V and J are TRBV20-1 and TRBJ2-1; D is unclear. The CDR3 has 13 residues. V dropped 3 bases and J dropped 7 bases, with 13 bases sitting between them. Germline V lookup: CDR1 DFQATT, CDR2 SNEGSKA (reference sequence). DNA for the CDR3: TGCAGTGCTAGTTCGGACCCGAGGAATGAGCAGTTCTTC. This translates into CSASSDPRNEQFF.

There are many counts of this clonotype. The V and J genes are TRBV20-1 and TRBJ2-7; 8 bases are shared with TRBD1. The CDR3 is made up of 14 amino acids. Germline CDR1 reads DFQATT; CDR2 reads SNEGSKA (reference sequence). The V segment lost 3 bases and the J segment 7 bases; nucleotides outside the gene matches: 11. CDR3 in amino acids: CSASQAQGAREQYF. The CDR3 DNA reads TGCAGTGCTAGCCAGGCGCAGGGGGCAAGGGAGCAGTACTTC.

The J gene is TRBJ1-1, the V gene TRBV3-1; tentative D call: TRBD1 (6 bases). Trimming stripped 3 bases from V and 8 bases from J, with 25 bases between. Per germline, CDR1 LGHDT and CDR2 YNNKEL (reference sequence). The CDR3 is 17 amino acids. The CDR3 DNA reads TGTGCCAGCAGCCAGAATACCCCGTGGGCAGGGGATTCCGAAGCTTTCTTT. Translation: CASSQNTPWAGDSEAFF.